The present T cell receptor beta chain was sequenced within a study of control samples from healthy donors and cancer patients. TCRdb's copy holds only in-frame clones and misses some; the assay was immunoSEQ multiplex PCR. The profile covers roughly 180,000 clones, with 85% to 95% appearing a single time and approximately 1.5% taken by the ten largest. The CDR3 length is 19 residues. After removal of 5 bases from V and 2 bases from J, the junction contained 16 bases not matched to a gene. CDR1 MDHEN and CDR2 SYDVKM come from the germline V gene. V gene TRBV28 combines with J gene TRBJ1-5; 9 bases align to TRBD1. The sequenced material came from blood. This TCR came from a woman between 18 and 29 years old in good health. The CDR3 reads CASSRPGQGLAYGNQPQHF. Here the CDR3 DNA reads TGTGCCAGCAGTCGCCCGGGACAGGGCCTGGCATACGGCAATCAGCCCCAGCATTTT.